The 9 T cell receptor beta chains listed next were all sequenced from one sample in a study of shared clonotypes between healthy human individuals. Method: immunoSEQ multiplex PCR; TCRdb's copy keeps in-frame clones and lacks some. The sample contains about 2.3 million clones, 90% to 95% of which appear only once. The material sequenced was naive CD4+ T cells from PBMCs. Subset indicated: CD45RA+ positively selected. The receptors come from a man between 18 and 29 years old in good health. Some clones in this sample may be carry-over from other donors' samples.

This clone was detected a few times. This sequence joins TRBV19 and TRBJ2-5; D could derive from TRBD1 or TRBD2 (5 bases each). The CDR3 covers 12 residues. CDR1 is LNHDA and CDR2 is SQIVND in the germline V gene (reference sequence). Between the trimmed V and J ends, which lost 5 bases and 3 bases, there was a span of 7 bases. CDR3 in DNA: TGTGCCAGTAGTTTGGGGGAAGAGACCCAGTACTTC. Amino acids: CASSLGEETQYF.

The J gene is TRBJ2-5, the V gene TRBV28, with a tentative D call TRBD2 (6 bases). Trimming took 8 bases from V and 5 from J, leaving 15 bases between them. Germline lookup yields CDR1 MDHEN and CDR2 SYDVKM. The length of the CDR3 is 13 residues. The CDR3 DNA is TGTGCCAGCGGAGACGGGACTCGGGAGACCCAGTACTTC. Translating gives CASGDGTRETQYF.

This chain uses TRBV6-5 with TRBJ2-7; D remains ambiguous. With 6 bases removed from V and 3 bases from J, the gap between germline ends came to 15 bases. This CDR3 has 14 amino acids. Per the germline V gene, CDR1 is MNHEY and CDR2 is SVGAGI. CDR3 in amino acids: CASSKKLGFYEQYF. CDR3 nucleotides: TGTGCCAGCAGCAAGAAATTGGGCTTCTACGAGCAGTACTTC.

V usage is TRBV25-1 and J usage is TRBJ2-7, with a tentative D call TRBD2 (5 bases). The CDR3 runs 12 residues. CDR1 is MGHDK and CDR2 is SYGVNS in the germline V gene. V shed 7 bases and J shed 3 bases, with 10 bases lying between them. The CDR3 DNA follows: TGTGCCAGCAATAACGGGAACTACGAGCAGTACTTC. Residues: CASNNGNYEQYF.

Points on this clone: The same CDR3 also results from other DNA sequences found in this sample. This chain uses TRBV5-6 with TRBJ2-5, with D perhaps matching TRBD1 (6 bases). The germline V gene encodes CDR1 SGHDT and CDR2 YYEEEE. Trimming removed 2 bases from V and 5 bases from J, with 10 bases in between. The CDR3 contains 13 residues. The CDR3 region has the DNA TGTGCCAGCAGCTTACAGGGTGGGGAGACCCAGTACTTC. It yields the protein CASSLQGGETQYF.

Comments on this clone: In the same sample, other DNA sequences code for this CDR3. The rearrangement uses TRBV6-1 and TRBJ2-1, with 8 bases lining up with TRBD2. V trimming: 4 bases; J trimming: 0 bases; junction bases outside the gene matches: 5. Germline lookup yields CDR1 MNHNS and CDR2 SASEGT. The CDR3 is 16 amino acids. The CDR3: CASSASSGSSYNEQFF. The CDR3 DNA reads TGTGCCAGCAGTGCGTCCAGCGGGAGCTCCTACAATGAGCAGTTCTTC.

The chain's CDR3 is CASSNLRQGSYEQYF. CDR3 nucleotides: TGTGCCAGCAGCAATCTGCGACAGGGGTCTTACGAGCAGTACTTC. The chain couples TRBV21-1 to TRBJ2-7; the table's D call, TRBD1, has no DNA check behind it. TRBV21-1 has pseudogene status. The CDR3 extends over 15 amino acids.

The chain carries TRBV29-1 and TRBJ1-1; a weak D match, TRBD1 (5 bases). CDR3 length: 14 amino acids. Per germline, CDR1 SQVTM and CDR2 ANQGSEA. The V and J ends lost 7 bases and 1 base respectively, with 16 bases between them. CDR3 residues: CSGETGPANTEAFF. The CDR3 coding sequence is TGCAGCGGCGAAACAGGCCCCGCGAACACTGAAGCTTTCTTT.

The V gene is TRBV10-2, the J gene TRBJ2-7; the match to TRBD1 covers 9 bases. Germline trimming cut 7 bases from V and 2 bases from J; bases unmatched to any gene: 18. Germline V CDR1 and CDR2: WSHSY, SAAADI. The CDR3 sequence is 18 residues long. The CDR3 loop is CASNPSDRGGVRPYEQYF. CDR3 DNA: TGCGCCAGCAATCCTTCGGACAGGGGAGGTGTGCGTCCCTACGAGCAGTACTTC.